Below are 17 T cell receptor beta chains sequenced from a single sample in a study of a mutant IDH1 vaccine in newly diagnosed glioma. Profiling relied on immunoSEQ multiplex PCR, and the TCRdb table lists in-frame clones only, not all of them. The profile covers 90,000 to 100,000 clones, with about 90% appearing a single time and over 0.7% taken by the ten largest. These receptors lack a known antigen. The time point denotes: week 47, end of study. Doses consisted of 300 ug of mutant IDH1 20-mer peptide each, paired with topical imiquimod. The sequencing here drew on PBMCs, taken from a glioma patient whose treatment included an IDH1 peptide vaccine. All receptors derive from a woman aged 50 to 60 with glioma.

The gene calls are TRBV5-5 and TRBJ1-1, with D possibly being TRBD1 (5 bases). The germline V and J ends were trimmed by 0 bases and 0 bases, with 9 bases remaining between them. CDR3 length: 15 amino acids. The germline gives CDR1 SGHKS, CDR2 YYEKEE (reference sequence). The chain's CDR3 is CASSLEAGMNTEAFF. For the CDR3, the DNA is TGTGCCAGCAGCTTGGAGGCAGGGATGAACACTGAAGCTTTCTTT. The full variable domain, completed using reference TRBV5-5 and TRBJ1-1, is DAGVTQSPTHLIKTRGQQVTLRCSPISGHKSVSWYQQVLGQGPQFIFQYYEKEERGRGNFPDRFSARQFPNYSSELNVNALLLGDSALYLCASSLEAGMNTEAFFGQGTRLTVV.

DNA for the CDR3: TGTGCCAGCAGCCCACTAGCGATGAGGGGCCCAGATACGCAGTATTTT. This encodes CASSPLAMRGPDTQYF. This sequence joins TRBV4-2 and TRBJ2-3; 7 positions agree with TRBD2. This CDR3 contains 16 residues. Per the germline V gene, CDR1 is LGHNA and CDR2 is YNFKEQ. Trimming took 4 bases from V and 4 from J; bases not matched to a gene: 11.

CDR3 sequence (DNA): TGTGCCAGCCCGTACAACCAACCTTACGAGCAGTACTTC. Amino acids: CASPYNQPYEQYF. V gene TRBV27 combines with J gene TRBJ2-7; D remains unclear. Germline V CDR1 and CDR2: MNHEY, SMNVEV (reference sequence). The CDR3 consists of 13 residues. The V end lost 8 bases, the J end lost 4 bases, and 15 bases lay between the germline ends.

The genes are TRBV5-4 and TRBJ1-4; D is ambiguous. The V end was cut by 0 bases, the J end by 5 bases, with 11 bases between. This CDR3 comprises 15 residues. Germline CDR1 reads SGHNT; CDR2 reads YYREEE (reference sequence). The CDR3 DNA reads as TGTGCCAGCAGCTTGGCCAAGGAGGGAAATGAAAAACTGTTTTTT. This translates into CASSLAKEGNEKLFF.

The CDR3 sequence is CATSREFDRVGQPQHF. The CDR3 nucleotides are TGTGCCACCAGCAGAGAGTTCGACAGGGTAGGGCAGCCCCAGCATTTT. The rearrangement links TRBV15 to TRBJ1-5, with TRBD1 identical over 7 bases. The V and J ends lost 0 bases and 7 bases, in that order; junction bases with no gene match: 9. The germline V gene encodes CDR1 LNHNV and CDR2 YYDKDF (reference sequence). This CDR3 spans 16 amino acids.

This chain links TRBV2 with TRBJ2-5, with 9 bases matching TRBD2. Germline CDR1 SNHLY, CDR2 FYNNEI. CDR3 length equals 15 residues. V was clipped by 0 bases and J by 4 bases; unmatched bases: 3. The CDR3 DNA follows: TGTGCCAGCAGTGAAGCGCCACTAGCGGGAGAGACCCAGTACTTC. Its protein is CASSEAPLAGETQYF.

This CDR3 is CASRHGTSGDRSYNEQFF. The CDR3 bases are TGTGCCAGCAGACACGGGACTAGCGGGGACAGATCCTACAATGAGCAGTTCTTC. The V call is TRBV2, the J call TRBJ2-1, with 13 bases that match TRBD2. The CDR3 loop spans 18 amino acids. The junction had 9 bases not matched to a gene; V was cut back by 6 bases and J by 1 base. Germline lookup yields CDR1 SNHLY and CDR2 FYNNEI.

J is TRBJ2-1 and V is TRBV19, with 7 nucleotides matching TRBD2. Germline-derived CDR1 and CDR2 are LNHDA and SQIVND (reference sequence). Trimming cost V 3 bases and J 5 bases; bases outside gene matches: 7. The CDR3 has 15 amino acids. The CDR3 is CASSILLARHNEQFF. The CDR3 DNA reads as TGTGCCAGTAGTATTTTACTAGCGAGACACAATGAGCAGTTCTTC.

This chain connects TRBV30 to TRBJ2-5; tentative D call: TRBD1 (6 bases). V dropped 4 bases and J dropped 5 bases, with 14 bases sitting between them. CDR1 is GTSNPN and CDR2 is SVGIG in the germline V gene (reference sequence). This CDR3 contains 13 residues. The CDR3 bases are TGTGCCTGGAAGAGGGGGTGGCGGGAGACCCAGTACTTC. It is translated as CAWKRGWRETQYF.

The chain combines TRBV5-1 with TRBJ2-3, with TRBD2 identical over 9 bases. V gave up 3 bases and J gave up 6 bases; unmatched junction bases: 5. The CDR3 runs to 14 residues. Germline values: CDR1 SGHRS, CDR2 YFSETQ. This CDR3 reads CASSSGTSMDTQYF. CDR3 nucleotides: TGCGCCAGCAGCTCTGGGACTAGCATGGATACGCAGTATTTT.

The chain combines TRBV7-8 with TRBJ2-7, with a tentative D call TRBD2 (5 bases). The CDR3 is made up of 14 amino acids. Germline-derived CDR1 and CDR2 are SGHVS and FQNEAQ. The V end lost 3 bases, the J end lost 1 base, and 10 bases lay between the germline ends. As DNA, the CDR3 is TGTGCCAGCAGCTTTAGGACTGGTTCCTACGAGCAGTACTTC. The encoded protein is CASSFRTGSYEQYF.

CDR3 region: CASSSSTGVEQYF. As DNA, the CDR3 is TGCGCCAGCAGCTCATCGACAGGGGTCGAGCAGTACTTC. The genes are TRBV5-1 and TRBJ2-7, with 8 bases lining up with TRBD1. The CDR3 is made up of 13 amino acids. Germline V gene sequence: CDR1 SGHRS, CDR2 YFSETQ. The V gene end was trimmed by 3 bases and the J gene end by 6 bases; junction bases not matched to a gene: 5.

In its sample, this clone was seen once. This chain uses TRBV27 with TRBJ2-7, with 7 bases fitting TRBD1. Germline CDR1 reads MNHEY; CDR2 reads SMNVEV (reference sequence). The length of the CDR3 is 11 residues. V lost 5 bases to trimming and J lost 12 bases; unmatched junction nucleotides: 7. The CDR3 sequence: CASSQGTARYF. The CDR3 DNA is TGTGCCAGCAGTCAAGGGACAGCACGGTACTTC.

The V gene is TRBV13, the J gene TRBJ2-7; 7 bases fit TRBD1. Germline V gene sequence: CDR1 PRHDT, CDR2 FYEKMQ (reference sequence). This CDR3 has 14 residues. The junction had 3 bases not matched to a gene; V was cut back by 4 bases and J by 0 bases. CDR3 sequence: CASSSGQDSYEQYF. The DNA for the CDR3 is TGTGCCAGCAGCTCCGGACAGGACTCCTACGAGCAGTACTTC.

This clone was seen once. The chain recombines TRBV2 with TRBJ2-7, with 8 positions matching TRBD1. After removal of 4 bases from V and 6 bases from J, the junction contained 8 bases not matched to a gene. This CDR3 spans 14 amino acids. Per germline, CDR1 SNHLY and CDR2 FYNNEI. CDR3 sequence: CASSGGQGGAEQYF. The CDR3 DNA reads TGTGCCAGCAGTGGAGGACAGGGAGGAGCCGAGCAGTACTTC.

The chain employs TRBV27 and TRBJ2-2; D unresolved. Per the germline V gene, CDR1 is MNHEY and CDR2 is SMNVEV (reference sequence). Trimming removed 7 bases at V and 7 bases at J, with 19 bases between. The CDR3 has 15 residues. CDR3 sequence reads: CASKSAIDPNGELFF. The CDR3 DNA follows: TGTGCCAGCAAGTCGGCTATCGATCCAAACGGGGAGCTGTTTTTT.

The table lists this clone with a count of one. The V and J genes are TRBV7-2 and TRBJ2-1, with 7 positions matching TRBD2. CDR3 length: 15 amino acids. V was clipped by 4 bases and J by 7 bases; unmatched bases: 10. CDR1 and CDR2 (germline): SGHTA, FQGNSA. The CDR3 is CASSWREGPLNEQFF. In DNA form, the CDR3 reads TGTGCCAGCAGCTGGAGGGAGGGCCCGTTGAATGAGCAGTTCTTC.